The clone carrying this T cell receptor beta chain rates as medium-sized. TCRdb ran MiXCR on the PCR reads. The table has roughly 30,000 clones, 10% to 13% seen once. The germline V gene has CDR1 LGHNA and CDR2 YSLEER. The CDR3 is made up of 13 amino acids. V lost 0 bases and J 6 bases, leaving 6 bases between the germline ends. This entry belongs to a study of metastatic and nonmetastatic thyroid tumors. All patients were untreated before thyroid surgery. The chain uses TRBV4-3 and TRBJ1-5; D uncertain. The specimen sequenced was blood. The receptor's source is a female donor with papillary thyroid cancer or a benign thyroid nodule (not recorded which). Some clones in this sample may be carry-over from other donors' samples. In DNA, the CDR3 is TGCGCCAGCAGCCAAGATGCGGGTCAGCCCCAGCATTTT. It encodes CASSQDAGQPQHF.